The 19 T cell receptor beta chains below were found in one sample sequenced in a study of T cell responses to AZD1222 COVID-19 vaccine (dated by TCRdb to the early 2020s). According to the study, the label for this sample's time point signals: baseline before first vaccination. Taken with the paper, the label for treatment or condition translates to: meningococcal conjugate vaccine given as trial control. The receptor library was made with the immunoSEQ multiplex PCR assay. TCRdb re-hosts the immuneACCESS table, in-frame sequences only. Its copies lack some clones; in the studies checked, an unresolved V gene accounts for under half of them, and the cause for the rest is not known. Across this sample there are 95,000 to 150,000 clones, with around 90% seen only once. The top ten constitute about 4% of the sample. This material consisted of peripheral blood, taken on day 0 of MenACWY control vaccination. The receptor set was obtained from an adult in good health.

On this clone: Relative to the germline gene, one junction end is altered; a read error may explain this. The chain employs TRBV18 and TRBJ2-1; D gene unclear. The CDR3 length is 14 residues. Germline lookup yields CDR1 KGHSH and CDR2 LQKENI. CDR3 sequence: CASSPPVQYNEQFF. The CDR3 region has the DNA TGTGCCAGCTCCCCACCAGTACAGTACAATGAGCAGTTCTTC. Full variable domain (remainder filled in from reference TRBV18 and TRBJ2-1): NAGVMQNPRHLVRRRGQEARLRCSPMKGHSHVYWYRQLPEEGLKFMVYLQKENIIDESGMPKERFSAEFPKEGPSILRIQQVVRGDSAAYFCASSPPVQYNEQFFGPGTRLTVL.

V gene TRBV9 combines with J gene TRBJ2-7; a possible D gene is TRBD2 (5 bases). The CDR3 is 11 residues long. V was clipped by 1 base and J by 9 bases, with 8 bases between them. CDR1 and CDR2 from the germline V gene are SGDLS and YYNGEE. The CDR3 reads CASSVKGAQYV. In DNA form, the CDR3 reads TGTGCCAGCAGCGTAAAGGGAGCGCAGTACGTC.

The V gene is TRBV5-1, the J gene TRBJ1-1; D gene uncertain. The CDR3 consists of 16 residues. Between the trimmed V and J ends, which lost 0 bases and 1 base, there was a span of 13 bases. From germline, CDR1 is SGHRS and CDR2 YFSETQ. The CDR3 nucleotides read TGCGCCAGCAGCTTGGCGGTAGGGCGTGGGAACACTGAAGCTTTCTTT. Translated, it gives CASSLAVGRGNTEAFF.

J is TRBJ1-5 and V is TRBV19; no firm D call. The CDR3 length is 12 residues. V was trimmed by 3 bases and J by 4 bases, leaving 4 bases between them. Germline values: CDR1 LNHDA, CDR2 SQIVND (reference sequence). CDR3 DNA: TGTGCCAGTAGTATTGCGAATCAGCCCCAGCATTTT. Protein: CASSIANQPQHF.

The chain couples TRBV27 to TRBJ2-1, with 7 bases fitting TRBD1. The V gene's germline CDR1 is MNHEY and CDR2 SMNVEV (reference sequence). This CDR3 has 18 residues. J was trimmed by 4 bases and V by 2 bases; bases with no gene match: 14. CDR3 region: CASSLRVTTGTEYNEQFF. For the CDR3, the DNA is TGTGCCAGCAGTTTACGCGTTACAACCGGGACAGAATACAATGAGCAGTTCTTC.

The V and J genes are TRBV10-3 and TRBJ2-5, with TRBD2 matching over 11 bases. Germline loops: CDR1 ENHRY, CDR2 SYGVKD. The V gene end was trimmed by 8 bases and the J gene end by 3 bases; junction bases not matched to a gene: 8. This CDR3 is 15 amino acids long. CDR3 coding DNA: TGTGCCATCCGGCCTAGCGGGGGGTATGAAGAGACCCAGTACTTC. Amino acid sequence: CAIRPSGGYEETQYF.

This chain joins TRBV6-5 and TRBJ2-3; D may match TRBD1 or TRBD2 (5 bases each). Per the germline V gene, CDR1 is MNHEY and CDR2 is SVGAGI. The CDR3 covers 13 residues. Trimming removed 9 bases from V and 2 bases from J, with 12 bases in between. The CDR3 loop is CASPRDPTDTQYF. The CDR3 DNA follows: TGTGCCAGTCCGAGGGACCCCACAGATACGCAGTATTTT.

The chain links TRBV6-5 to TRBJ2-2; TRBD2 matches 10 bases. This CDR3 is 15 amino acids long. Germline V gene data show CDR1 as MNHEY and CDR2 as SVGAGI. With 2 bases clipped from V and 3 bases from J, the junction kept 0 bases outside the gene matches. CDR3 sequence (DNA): TGTGCCAGCAGTTACCTAGCGGGAGACACCGGGGAGCTGTTTTTT. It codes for CASSYLAGDTGELFF.

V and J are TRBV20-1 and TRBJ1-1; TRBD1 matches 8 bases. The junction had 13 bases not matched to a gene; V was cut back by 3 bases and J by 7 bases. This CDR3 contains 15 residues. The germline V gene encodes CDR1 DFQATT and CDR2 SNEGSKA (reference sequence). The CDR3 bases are TGCAGTGCTAGTAGGCAGGGGGCGAGTTCTGGTGAAGCTTTCTTT. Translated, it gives CSASRQGASSGEAFF.

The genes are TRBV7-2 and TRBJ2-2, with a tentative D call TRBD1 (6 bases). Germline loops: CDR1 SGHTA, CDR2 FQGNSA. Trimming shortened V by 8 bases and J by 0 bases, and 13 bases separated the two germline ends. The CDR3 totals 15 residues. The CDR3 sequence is CASATGLSNTGELFF. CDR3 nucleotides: TGTGCCAGCGCGACAGGCCTTTCGAACACCGGGGAGCTGTTTTTT.

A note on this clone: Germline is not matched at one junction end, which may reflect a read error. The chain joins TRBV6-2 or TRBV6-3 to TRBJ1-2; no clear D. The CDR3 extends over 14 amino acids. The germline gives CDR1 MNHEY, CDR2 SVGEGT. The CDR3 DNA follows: TGTGCCAGCACTTACGTCGCAGGCAATGCGGGCTACACCTTC. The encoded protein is CASTYVAGNAGYTF.

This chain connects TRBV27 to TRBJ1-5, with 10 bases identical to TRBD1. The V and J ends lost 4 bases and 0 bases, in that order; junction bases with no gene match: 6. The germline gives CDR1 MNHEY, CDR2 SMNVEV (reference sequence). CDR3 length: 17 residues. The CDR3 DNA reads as TGTGCCAGCAGTTCGGGACAGGGGATATATAGCAATCAGCCCCAGCATTTT. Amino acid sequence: CASSSGQGIYSNQPQHF.

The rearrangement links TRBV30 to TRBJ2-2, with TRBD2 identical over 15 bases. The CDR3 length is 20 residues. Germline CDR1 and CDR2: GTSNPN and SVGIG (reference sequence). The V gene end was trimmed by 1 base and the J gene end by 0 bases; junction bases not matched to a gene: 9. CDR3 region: CAWSDRGGLAGGPNTGELFF. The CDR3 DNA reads TGTGCCTGGAGTGATCGGGGGGGACTAGCGGGAGGCCCGAACACCGGGGAGCTGTTTTTT.

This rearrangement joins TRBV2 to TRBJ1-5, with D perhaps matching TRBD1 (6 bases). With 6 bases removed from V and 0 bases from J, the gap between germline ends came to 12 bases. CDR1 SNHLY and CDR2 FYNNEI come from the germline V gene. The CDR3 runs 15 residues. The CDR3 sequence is CASRYRDNSNQPQHF. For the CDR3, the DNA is TGTGCCAGCAGGTACAGGGACAATAGCAATCAGCCCCAGCATTTT.

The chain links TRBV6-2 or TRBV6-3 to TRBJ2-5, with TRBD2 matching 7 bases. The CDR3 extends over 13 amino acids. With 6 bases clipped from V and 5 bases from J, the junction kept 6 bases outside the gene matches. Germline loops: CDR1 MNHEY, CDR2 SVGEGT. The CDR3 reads CASSPGGWETQYF. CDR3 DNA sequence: TGTGCCAGCAGCCCCGGGGGGTGGGAGACCCAGTACTTC.

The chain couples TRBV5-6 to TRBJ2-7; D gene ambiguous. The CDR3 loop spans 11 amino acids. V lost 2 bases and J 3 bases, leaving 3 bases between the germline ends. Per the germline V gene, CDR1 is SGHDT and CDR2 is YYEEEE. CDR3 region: CASSLNYEQYF. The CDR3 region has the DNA TGTGCCAGCAGCTTAAACTACGAGCAGTACTTC. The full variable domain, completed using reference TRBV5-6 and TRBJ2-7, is DAGVTQSPTHLIKTRGQQVTLRCSPKSGHDTVSWYQQALGQGPQFIFQYYEEEERQRGNFPDRFSGHQFPNYSSELNVNALLLGDSALYLCASSLNYEQYFGPGTRLTVT.

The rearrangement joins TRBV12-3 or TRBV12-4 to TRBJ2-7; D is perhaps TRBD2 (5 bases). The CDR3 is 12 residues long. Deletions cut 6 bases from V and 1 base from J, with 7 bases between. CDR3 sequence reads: CASSPGSYEQYF. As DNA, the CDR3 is TGTGCCAGCAGCCCGGGGTCCTACGAGCAGTACTTC.

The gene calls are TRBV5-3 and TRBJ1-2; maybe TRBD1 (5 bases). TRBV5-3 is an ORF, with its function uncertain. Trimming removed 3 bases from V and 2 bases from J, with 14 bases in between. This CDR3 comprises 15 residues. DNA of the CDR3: TGTGCCAGAAGCTCGACAGCGCATTTAAACTATGGCTACACCTTC. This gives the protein CARSSTAHLNYGYTF.

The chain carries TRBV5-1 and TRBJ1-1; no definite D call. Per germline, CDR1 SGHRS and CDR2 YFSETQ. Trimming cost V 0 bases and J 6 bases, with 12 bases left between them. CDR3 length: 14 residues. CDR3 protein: CASSLVRARAEAFF. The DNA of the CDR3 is TGCGCCAGCAGCTTGGTAAGAGCACGGGCTGAAGCTTTCTTT.